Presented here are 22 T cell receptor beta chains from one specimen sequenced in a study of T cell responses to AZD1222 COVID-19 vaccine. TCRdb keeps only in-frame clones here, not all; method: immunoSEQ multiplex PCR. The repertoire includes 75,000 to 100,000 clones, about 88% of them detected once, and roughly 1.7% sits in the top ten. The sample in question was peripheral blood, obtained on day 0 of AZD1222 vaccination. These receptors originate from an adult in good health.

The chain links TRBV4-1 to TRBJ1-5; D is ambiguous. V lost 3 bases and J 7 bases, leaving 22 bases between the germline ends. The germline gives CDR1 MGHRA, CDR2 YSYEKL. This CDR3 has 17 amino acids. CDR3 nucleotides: TGCGCCAGCAGCCACACCCTAGCCCGGGAGGGTAGCCAGCCCCAGCATTTT. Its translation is CASSHTLAREGSQPQHF.

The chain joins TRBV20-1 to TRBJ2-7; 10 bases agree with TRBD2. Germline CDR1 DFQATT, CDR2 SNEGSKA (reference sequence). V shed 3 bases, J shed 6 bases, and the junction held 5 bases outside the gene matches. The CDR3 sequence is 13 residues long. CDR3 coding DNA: TGCAGTGCTAGTAGCGGGGGGAGCGGCGAGCAGTACTTC. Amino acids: CSASSGGSGEQYF.

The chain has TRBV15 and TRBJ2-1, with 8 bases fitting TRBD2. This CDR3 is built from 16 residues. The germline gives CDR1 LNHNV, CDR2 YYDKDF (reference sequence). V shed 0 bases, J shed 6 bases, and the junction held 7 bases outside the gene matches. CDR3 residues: CATSRDLGTSVNEQFF. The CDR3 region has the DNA TGTGCCACCAGCAGAGATCTCGGGACTAGTGTCAATGAGCAGTTCTTC.

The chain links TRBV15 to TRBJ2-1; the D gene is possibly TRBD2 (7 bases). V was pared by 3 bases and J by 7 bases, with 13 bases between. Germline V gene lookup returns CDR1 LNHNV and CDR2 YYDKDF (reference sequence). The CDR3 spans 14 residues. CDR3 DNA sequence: TGTGCCACCAGCAGGTTCAGGGGAGGGAATGAGCAGTTCTTC. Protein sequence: CATSRFRGGNEQFF.

The DNA of the CDR3 is TGCGCCAGCAGTCAAGGACAGGGATATAATTCACCCCTCCACTTT. As protein: CASSQGQGYNSPLHF. The chain carries TRBV5-1 and TRBJ1-6; 8 nucleotides agree with TRBD1. CDR1 and CDR2 from the germline V gene are SGHRS and YFSETQ. V shed 5 bases, J shed 4 bases, and the junction held 5 bases outside the gene matches. This CDR3 has 15 amino acids.

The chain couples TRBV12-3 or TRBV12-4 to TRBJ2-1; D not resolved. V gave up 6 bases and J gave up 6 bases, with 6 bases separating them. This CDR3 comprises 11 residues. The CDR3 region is CASRLFNEQFF. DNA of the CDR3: TGTGCCAGCAGGCTATTCAATGAGCAGTTCTTC.

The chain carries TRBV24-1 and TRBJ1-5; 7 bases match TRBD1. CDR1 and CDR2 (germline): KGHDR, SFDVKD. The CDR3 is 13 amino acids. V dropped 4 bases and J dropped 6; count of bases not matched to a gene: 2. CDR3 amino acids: CATSDQGGQPQHF. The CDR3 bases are TGTGCCACCAGTGACCAGGGGGGTCAGCCCCAGCATTTT.

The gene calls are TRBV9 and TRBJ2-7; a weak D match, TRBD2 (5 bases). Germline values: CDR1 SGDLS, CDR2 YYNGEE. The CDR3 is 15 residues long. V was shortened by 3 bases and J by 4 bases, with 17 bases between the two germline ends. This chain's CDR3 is CASSGGTSTSYEQYF. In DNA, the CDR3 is TGTGCCAGCAGCGGGGGAACTAGTACCTCATACGAGCAGTACTTC.

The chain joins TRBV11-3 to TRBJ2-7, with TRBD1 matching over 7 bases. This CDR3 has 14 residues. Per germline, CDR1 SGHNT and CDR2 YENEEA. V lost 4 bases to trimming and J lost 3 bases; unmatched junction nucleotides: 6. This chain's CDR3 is CASSSDRSNYEQYF. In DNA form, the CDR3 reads TGTGCCAGCAGCTCGGACAGGAGTAACTACGAGCAGTACTTC.

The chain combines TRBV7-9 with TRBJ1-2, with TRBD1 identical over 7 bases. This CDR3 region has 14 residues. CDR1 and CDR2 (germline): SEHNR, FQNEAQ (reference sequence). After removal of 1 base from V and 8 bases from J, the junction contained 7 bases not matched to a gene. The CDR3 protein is CASSLVGDSLGYTF. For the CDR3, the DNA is TGTGCCAGCAGCTTAGTGGGGGACAGCTTGGGCTACACCTTC. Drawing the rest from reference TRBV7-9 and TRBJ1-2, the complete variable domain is DTGVSQNPRHKITKRGQNVTFRCDPISEHNRLYWYRQTLGQGPEFLTYFQNEAQLEKSRLLSDRFSAERPKGSFSTLEIQRTEQGDSAMYLCASSLVGDSLGYTFGSGTRLTVV.

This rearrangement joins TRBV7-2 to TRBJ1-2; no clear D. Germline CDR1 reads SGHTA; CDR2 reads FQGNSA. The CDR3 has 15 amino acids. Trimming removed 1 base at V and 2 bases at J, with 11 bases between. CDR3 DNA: TGTGCCAGCAGCTTAGTAGCAGGAGAGAACTATGGCTACACCTTC. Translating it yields CASSLVAGENYGYTF.

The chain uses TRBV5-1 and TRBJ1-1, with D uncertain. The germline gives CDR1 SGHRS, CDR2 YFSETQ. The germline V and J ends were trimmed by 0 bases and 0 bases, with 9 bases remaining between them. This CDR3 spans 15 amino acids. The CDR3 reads CASSLGRTLNTEAFF. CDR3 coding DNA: TGCGCCAGCAGCTTGGGGCGGACTTTGAACACTGAAGCTTTCTTT.

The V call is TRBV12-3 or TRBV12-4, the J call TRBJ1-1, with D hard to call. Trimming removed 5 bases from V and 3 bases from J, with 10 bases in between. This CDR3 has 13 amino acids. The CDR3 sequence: CASSPRRDTEAFF. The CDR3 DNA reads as TGTGCCAGCAGTCCAAGAAGGGACACTGAAGCTTTCTTT.

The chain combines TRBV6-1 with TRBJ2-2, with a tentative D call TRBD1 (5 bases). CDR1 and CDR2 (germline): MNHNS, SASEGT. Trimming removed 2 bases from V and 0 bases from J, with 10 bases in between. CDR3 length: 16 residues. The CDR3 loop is CASSEYAGSNTGELFF. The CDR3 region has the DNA TGTGCCAGCAGTGAATACGCAGGGTCGAACACCGGGGAGCTGTTTTTT.

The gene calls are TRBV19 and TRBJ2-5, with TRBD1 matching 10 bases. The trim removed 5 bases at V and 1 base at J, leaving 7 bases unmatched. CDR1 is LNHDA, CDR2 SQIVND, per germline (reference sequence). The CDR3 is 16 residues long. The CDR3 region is CASSRGTGVRQETQYF. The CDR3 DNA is TGTGCCAGTAGTCGCGGGACAGGGGTCCGCCAAGAGACCCAGTACTTC.

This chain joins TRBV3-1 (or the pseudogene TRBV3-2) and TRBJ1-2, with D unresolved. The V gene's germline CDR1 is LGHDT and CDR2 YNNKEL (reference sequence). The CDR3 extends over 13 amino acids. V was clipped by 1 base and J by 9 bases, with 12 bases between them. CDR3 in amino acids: CASSQARDMSYTF. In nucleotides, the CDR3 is TGTGCCAGCAGCCAAGCGAGGGATATGAGCTACACCTTC.

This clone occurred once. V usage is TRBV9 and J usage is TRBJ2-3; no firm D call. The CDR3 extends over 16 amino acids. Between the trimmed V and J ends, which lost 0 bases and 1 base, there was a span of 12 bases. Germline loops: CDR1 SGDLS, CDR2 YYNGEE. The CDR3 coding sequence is TGTGCCAGCAGCGTAGGAACTGGGTTGGGCACAGATACGCAGTATTTT. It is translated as CASSVGTGLGTDTQYF.

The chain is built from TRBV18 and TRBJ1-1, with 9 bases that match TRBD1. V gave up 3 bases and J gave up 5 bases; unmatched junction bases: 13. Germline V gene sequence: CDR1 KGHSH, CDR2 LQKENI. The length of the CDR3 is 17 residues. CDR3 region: CASSPFASGQGLTEAFF. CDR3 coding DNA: TGTGCCAGCTCACCTTTCGCGTCGGGACAGGGTCTGACTGAAGCTTTCTTT.

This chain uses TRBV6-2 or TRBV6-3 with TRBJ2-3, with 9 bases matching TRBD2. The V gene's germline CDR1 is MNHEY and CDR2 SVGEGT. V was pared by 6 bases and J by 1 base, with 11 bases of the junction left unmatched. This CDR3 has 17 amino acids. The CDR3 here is CASSPLVAGVGTDTQYF. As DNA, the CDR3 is TGTGCCAGCAGCCCCTTGGTAGCGGGGGTAGGCACAGATACGCAGTATTTT.

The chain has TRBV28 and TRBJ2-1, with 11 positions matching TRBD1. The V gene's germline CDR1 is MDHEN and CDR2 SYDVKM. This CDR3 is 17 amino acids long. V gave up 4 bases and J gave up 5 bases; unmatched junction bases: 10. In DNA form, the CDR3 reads TGTGCCAGCAGTTATAAATTGCCGGGACAGGGGGACAATGAGCAGTTCTTC. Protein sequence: CASSYKLPGQGDNEQFF.

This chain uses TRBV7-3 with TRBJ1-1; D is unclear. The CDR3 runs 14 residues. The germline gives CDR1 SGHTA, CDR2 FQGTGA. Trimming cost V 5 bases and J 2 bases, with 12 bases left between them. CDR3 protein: CASSAYNVNTEAFF. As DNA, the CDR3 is TGTGCCAGCAGCGCCTATAACGTTAACACTGAAGCTTTCTTT. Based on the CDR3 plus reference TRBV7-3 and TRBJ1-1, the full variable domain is GAGVSQTPSNKVTEKGKYVELRCDPISGHTALYWYRQSLGQGPEFLIYFQGTGAADDSGLPNDRFFAVRPEGSVSTLKIQRTERGDSAVYLCASSAYNVNTEAFFGQGTRLTVV.

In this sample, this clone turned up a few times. The CDR3, as DNA: TGTGCCAGCAGTTTGTTCTCCGCCGGCCGCACGGACACTGAAGCTTTCTTT. Its translation is CASSLFSAGRTDTEAFF. The chain couples TRBV27 to TRBJ1-1; D gene ambiguous. Per germline, CDR1 MNHEY and CDR2 SMNVEV (reference sequence). The V and J ends lost 3 bases and 3 bases respectively, with 20 bases between them. This CDR3 contains 17 residues.